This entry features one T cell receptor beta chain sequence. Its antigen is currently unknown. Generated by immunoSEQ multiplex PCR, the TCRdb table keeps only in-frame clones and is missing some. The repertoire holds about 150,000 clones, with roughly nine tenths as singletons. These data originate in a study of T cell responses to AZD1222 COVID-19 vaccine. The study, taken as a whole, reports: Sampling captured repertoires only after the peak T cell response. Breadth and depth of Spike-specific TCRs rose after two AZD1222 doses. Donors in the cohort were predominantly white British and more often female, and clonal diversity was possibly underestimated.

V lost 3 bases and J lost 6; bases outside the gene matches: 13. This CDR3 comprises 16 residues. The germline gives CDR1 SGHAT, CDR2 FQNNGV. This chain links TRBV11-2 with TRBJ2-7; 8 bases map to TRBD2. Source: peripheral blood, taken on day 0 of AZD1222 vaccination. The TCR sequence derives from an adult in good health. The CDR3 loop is CASSFGRGEGVREQYF. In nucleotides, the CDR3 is TGTGCCAGCAGCTTCGGGAGGGGGGAAGGAGTCCGCGAGCAGTACTTC.